The source of this T cell receptor beta chain is a study of T-cell reconstitution after alpha-beta-depleted transplantation in children. From germline, CDR1 is SGHRS and CDR2 YFSETQ. V lost 1 base to trimming and J lost 10 bases, with 9 bases between them. The CDR3 consists of 13 residues. Unique molecular identifiers tagged the TCRbeta library. MiXCR, run by TCRdb on the PCR reads, gives a single entry per CDR3 protein. The sample shows approximately 350,000 distinct CDR3 sequences, approximately 10% of them seen only once. The sequence was obtained from a human donor who donated a stem cell graft to a child with acute lymphoblastic leukemia. The chain uses TRBV5-1 and TRBJ1-6; D is ambiguous. This material consisted of PBMCs from the stem cell graft donor, taken from the stem cell graft. The CDR3 DNA follows: TGCGCCAGCAGCTTGAACGGGGAATCACCCCTCCACTTT. It codes for CASSLNGESPLHF.